This T cell receptor beta chain emerged from a study of shared clonotypes between healthy human individuals. Germline-derived CDR1 and CDR2 are MDHEN and SYDVKM. V lost 5 bases and J lost 2; bases outside the gene matches: 16. This CDR3 region has 19 residues. This was a deep-level run. Replicate PCRs run on unsorted PBMC used 250 to 350 ng DNA, which was some 30,000 T cell genomes. TCRdb's copy holds only in-frame clones and misses some; the assay was immunoSEQ multiplex PCR. In the table there are 400,000 to 550,000 clones, 79% of which are singletons. Sequencing used PBMCs. The receptor was isolated from a woman in her forties in good health. Some clones in this sample may be carry-over from other donors' samples. The chain recombines TRBV28 with TRBJ2-3, with 10 bases fitting TRBD1. The CDR3 region is CASSLTWPTGGFYTDTQYF. The DNA of the CDR3 is TGTGCCAGCAGTCTCACGTGGCCGACAGGGGGCTTCTACACAGATACGCAGTATTTT.